A single sample gave rise to the 24 T cell receptor beta chains below, sequenced in a study of blood T cells in healthy people across ages. A sample-barcoded 5' primer and a J-beta primer mix were used in a second PCR of roughly 6 to 11 cycles. Each CDR3 protein is one row after TCRdb ran MiXCR on the 5' RACE reads. The data show over 1.5 million distinct CDR3 sequences, roughly 49% seen once. Sequenced sample: blood. The origin of the receptors is a woman between 40 and 55 years old in good health.

The CDR3 reads CASSHTGASYEQYF. In DNA form, the CDR3 reads TGTGCCAGCAGCCATACCGGGGCGTCCTACGAGCAGTACTTC. The chain combines TRBV3-1 with TRBJ2-7; D tentatively fits TRBD1 or TRBD2 (5 bases each). This CDR3 is 14 amino acids long. Looked up from germline, CDR1 is LGHDT and CDR2 is YNNKEL (reference sequence). Trimming stripped 3 bases from V and 1 base from J, with 10 bases between.

This clonotype came up a few times. The CDR3 DNA follows: TGTGCCAGCAGCTCGGGGGGCCTCCGGGAGACCCAGTACTTC. The encoded protein is CASSSGGLRETQYF. The rearrangement uses TRBV7-2 and TRBJ2-5; a weak D match, TRBD2 (7 bases). From germline, CDR1 is SGHTA and CDR2 FQGNSA. The CDR3 runs to 14 residues. V gave up 4 bases and J gave up 5 bases, with 14 bases separating them. Combining the CDR3 with reference TRBV7-2 and TRBJ2-5 gives the whole variable domain GAGVSQSPSNKVTEKGKDVELRCDPISGHTALYWYRQSLGQGLEFLIYFQGNSAPDKSGLPSDRFSAERTGGSVSTLTIQRTQQEDSAVYLCASSSGGLRETQYFGPGTRLLVL.

This clonotype was seen at least ten times. The rearrangement links TRBV7-8 to TRBJ2-4, with TRBD1 matching over 10 bases. Trimming took 5 bases from V and 7 from J; bases not matched to a gene: 11. Germline lookup yields CDR1 SGHVS and CDR2 FQNEAQ. The CDR3 loop spans 16 amino acids. CDR3 sequence reads: CASSTRQGAFRNIQYF. In nucleotides, the CDR3 is TGTGCCAGCAGCACCCGACAGGGGGCCTTTAGGAACATTCAGTACTTC. The full variable domain, completed using reference TRBV7-8 and TRBJ2-4, is GAGVSQSPRYKVAKRGQDVALRCDPISGHVSLFWYQQALGQGPEFLTYFQNEAQLDKSGLPSDRFFAERPEGSVSTLKIQRTQQEDSAVYLCASSTRQGAFRNIQYFGAGTRLSVL.

The CDR3 DNA is TGTGCCAGCAGCTTGGGACAGGGATACCCGCTCTATGGCTACACCTTC. It codes for CASSLGQGYPLYGYTF. The rearrangement links TRBV9 to TRBJ1-2; 9 bases are shared with TRBD1. The V gene's germline CDR1 is SGDLS and CDR2 YYNGEE. The CDR3 contains 16 residues. With 4 bases clipped from V and 4 bases from J, the junction kept 11 bases outside the gene matches.

The CDR3, as DNA: TGTGCCAGCCAAACCGCCCGCAGCGCATCTAACTATGGCTACACCTTC. Translation gives CASQTARSASNYGYTF. The rearrangement joins TRBV6-2 or TRBV6-3 to TRBJ1-2; D gene ambiguous. The length of the CDR3 is 16 residues. V lost 8 bases to trimming and J lost 0 bases, with 19 bases between them. CDR1 is MNHEY and CDR2 is SVGEGT in the germline V gene.

This clonotype has just a few counts. J is TRBJ1-4 and V is TRBV5-1; TRBD1 matches at 7 bases. The V segment lost 4 bases and the J segment 3 bases; nucleotides outside the gene matches: 3. The CDR3 has 14 residues. Germline V gene lookup returns CDR1 SGHRS and CDR2 YFSETQ. The CDR3 sequence is CASSQGQPNEKLFF. In DNA form, the CDR3 reads TGCGCCAGCAGCCAGGGACAGCCTAATGAAAAACTGTTTTTT.

This clonotype came up a few times. The gene calls are TRBV11-2 and TRBJ2-3, with 7 bases fitting TRBD2. Germline CDR1 SGHAT, CDR2 FQNNGV. The V and J ends lost 5 bases and 5 bases, in that order; junction bases with no gene match: 10. This CDR3 is built from 15 residues. The CDR3 DNA is TGTGCCAGCAGCCACGGACTAGTGGGGAGAGATACGCAGTATTTT. It specifies CASSHGLVGRDTQYF.

This clonotype has only a few counts. This chain connects TRBV29-1 to TRBJ2-5, with D possibly being TRBD1 or TRBD2 (5 bases each). The V and J ends lost 4 bases and 11 bases respectively, with 17 bases between them. This CDR3 has 12 amino acids. Germline V gives CDR1 SQVTM, CDR2 ANQGSEA. Here the CDR3 reads CSVASQGPEQYF. The DNA for the CDR3 is TGCAGCGTTGCTTCTCAGGGACCTGAGCAGTACTTC.

A few counts support this clonotype. The chain is built from TRBV4-3 and TRBJ2-1; 7 bases are shared with TRBD2. This CDR3 has 15 amino acids. Per germline, CDR1 LGHNA and CDR2 YSLEER. J was trimmed by 8 bases and V by 1 base; bases with no gene match: 8. In nucleotides, the CDR3 is TGCGCCAGCAGCCAAGGAACGGGGGGAACGCATGAGCAGTTCTTC. As protein: CASSQGTGGTHEQFF.

The chain links TRBV5-1 to TRBJ2-5, with 13 bases matching TRBD2. The CDR3 contains 14 residues. The germline gives CDR1 SGHRS, CDR2 YFSETQ. V trimming: 5 bases; J trimming: 13 bases; junction bases outside the gene matches: 11. The CDR3 protein is CASRPELAGGPPYF. The DNA for the CDR3 is TGCGCCAGCAGGCCCGAACTAGCGGGAGGGCCGCCGTACTTC.

This chain joins TRBV29-1 and TRBJ1-1; the match to TRBD1 covers 10 bases. V was clipped by 7 bases and J by 3 bases; unmatched bases: 11. CDR3 size: 15 residues. Germline values: CDR1 SQVTM, CDR2 ANQGSEA. The CDR3 region is CSGTLRGQGHTEAFF. CDR3 nucleotide sequence: TGCAGCGGCACACTGAGGGGACAGGGGCACACTGAAGCTTTCTTT.

V usage is TRBV5-6 and J usage is TRBJ2-7; possible D gene TRBD2, 6 bases. The CDR3 runs to 15 residues. The V end was cut by 4 bases, the J end by 0 bases, with 14 bases between. Germline V gene data show CDR1 as SGHDT and CDR2 as YYEEEE. CDR3 nucleotides: TGTGCCAGCAGCCAGGGACCGACTAGCTCCTACGAGCAGTACTTC. It yields the protein CASSQGPTSSYEQYF.

The chain recombines TRBV7-2 with TRBJ2-5; weak D call: TRBD1 (5 bases). The CDR3 is 13 amino acids. The V and J ends lost 5 bases and 4 bases respectively, with 11 bases between them. CDR1 is SGHTA and CDR2 is FQGNSA in the germline V gene. The CDR3 region has the DNA TGTGCCAGCAGCAGGGGATGGGGAGAGACCCAGTACTTC. It codes for CASSRGWGETQYF.

This rearrangement joins TRBV14 to TRBJ2-7; D may be TRBD1 or TRBD2 (5 bases each). This CDR3 is built from 15 residues. Germline CDR1 SGHDN, CDR2 FVKESK. V was cut by 1 base and J by 1 base, with 11 bases left in between. The CDR3 here is CASSQGGWYSYEQYF. Written as DNA, the CDR3 is TGTGCCAGCAGCCAAGGGGGGTGGTATTCCTACGAGCAGTACTTC. The full variable domain, with the rest looked up from reference TRBV14 and TRBJ2-7, is EAGVTQFPSHSVIEKGQTVTLRCDPISGHDNLYWYRRVMGKEIKFLLHFVKESKQDESGMPNNRFLAERTGGTYSTLKVQPAELEDSGVYFCASSQGGWYSYEQYFGPGTRLTVT.

This clonotype appeared a few times. The V and J genes are TRBV29-1 and TRBJ2-5; D tentatively fits TRBD1 or TRBD2 (5 bases each). Looked up from germline, CDR1 is SQVTM and CDR2 is ANQGSEA. The V gene lost 6 bases and the J gene lost 6 bases, with 14 bases spanning the gap. The CDR3 runs 12 residues. CDR3 bases: TGCAGCGTGCCGAGGGGTCAGAAGACCCAGTACTTC. It codes for CSVPRGQKTQYF.

This clonotype was seen a handful of times. The chain couples TRBV29-1 to TRBJ2-1, with D possibly being TRBD1 (5 bases). The length of the CDR3 is 12 residues. Germline V gene lookup returns CDR1 SQVTM and CDR2 ANQGSEA. Between the trimmed V and J ends, which lost 4 bases and 7 bases, there was a span of 11 bases. The CDR3 sequence: CSVVQDTNEQFF. In DNA form, the CDR3 reads TGCAGCGTTGTTCAGGACACGAATGAGCAGTTCTTC.

In its sample, this clonotype was seen many times. The V call is TRBV6-5, the J call TRBJ2-2; D gene uncertain. In germline, CDR1 is MNHEY, CDR2 SVGAGI. CDR3 length equals 12 residues. V was clipped by 0 bases and J by 4 bases, with 0 bases between them. The CDR3, as DNA: TGTGCCAGCAGTTACTCCACCGGGGAGCTGTTTTTT. Encoded protein: CASSYSTGELFF.

In its sample, this clonotype was seen a few times. The CDR3: CASTRGGSNQPQHF. The CDR3 region has the DNA TGTGCCAGCACCCGGGGGGGTAGCAATCAGCCCCAGCATTTT. The chain joins TRBV12-3 or TRBV12-4 to TRBJ1-5, with D possibly TRBD1 on 5 matching bases. The CDR3 runs to 14 residues. Trimming removed 7 bases at V and 0 bases at J, with 10 bases between.

This chain links TRBV6-2 or TRBV6-3 with TRBJ2-1; the D is unclear. This CDR3 has 14 amino acids. The germline gives CDR1 MNHEY, CDR2 SVGEGT. Trimming took 1 base from V and 12 from J, leaving 16 bases between them. The CDR3 bases are TGTGCCAGCAGTTACTACGATCGGGCTAGTAGGCAGTTCTTC. Encoded protein: CASSYYDRASRQFF.

The chain combines TRBV4-1 with TRBJ1-2; 11 bases are shared with TRBD1. The V segment lost 6 bases and the J segment 8 bases; nucleotides outside the gene matches: 20. Germline CDR1 and CDR2: MGHRA and YSYEKL. The CDR3 extends over 18 amino acids. CDR3 in DNA: TGCGCCAGCAGTCCGGGGACAGGGGGGACTCTTTCTCCTTGGGGCTACACCTTC. Translated, it gives CASSPGTGGTLSPWGYTF.

This clonotype was counted between two and nine times. V is TRBV13 and J is TRBJ2-1, with TRBD1 identical over 10 bases. From germline, CDR1 is PRHDT and CDR2 FYEKMQ (reference sequence). Trimming removed 2 bases from V and 8 bases from J; junction bases left unmatched: 6. The CDR3 has 15 residues. CDR3 in amino acids: CASSLSGTGVHEQFF. The CDR3 DNA is TGTGCCAGCAGCTTATCGGGGACAGGGGTACATGAGCAGTTCTTC.

This rearrangement joins TRBV6-1 to TRBJ2-3; either TRBD1 or TRBD2 may fit D (6 bases each). Trimming shortened V by 7 bases and J by 2 bases, and 13 bases separated the two germline ends. The germline CDR1 and CDR2 sequences are MNHNS and SASEGT. This CDR3 is 14 amino acids long. The DNA for the CDR3 is TGTGCCAGCAACTACAGGGAGGCCACAGATACGCAGTATTTT. Its translation: CASNYREATDTQYF.

This clonotype was observed a handful of times. This CDR3 reads CATTGFSNQPQHF. Written as DNA, the CDR3 is TGTGCCACCACAGGGTTTAGCAATCAGCCCCAGCATTTT. The rearrangement joins TRBV12-3 or TRBV12-4 to TRBJ1-5; possibly TRBD1 for D (6 bases). V lost 10 bases and J 0 bases, leaving 10 bases between the germline ends. The CDR3 runs to 13 residues.

This sequence joins TRBV4-3 and TRBJ2-2; TRBD2 is a possible D gene (6 bases). From germline, CDR1 is LGHNA and CDR2 YSLEER. Trimming left V 0 bases short and J 5 bases short, with 10 bases between. CDR3 length equals 15 residues. CDR3 nucleotide sequence: TGCGCCAGCAGCCAAGATACCGGGGGAACCGGGGAGCTGTTTTTT. This translates into CASSQDTGGTGELFF.